Below, 9 T cell receptor beta chains from the same sample are listed, as sequenced in a study of CD8+CD57+ T cells in acquired aplastic anemia. The use of genomic DNA as template underpinned the TCR beta VDJ and CDR3 profiling. TCRdb reanalysed the reads using MiXCR and keeps one entry per CDR3 protein. This sample carries around 250,000 distinct CDR3 sequences, 50% to 70% of them seen once, and the ten largest clones take 7.5% to 9%. Sequenced material: sorted CD4+, CD8+, or CD8+CD57+ T cells (not recorded which) from PBMCs. These receptors all come from a human donor with severe aplastic anemia or a healthy control (not recorded which).

CDR3 DNA: TGCAGTGCTAACACCGTGGGACCCCAAGAGACCCAGTACTTC. Protein product: CSANTVGPQETQYF. The V and J genes are TRBV20-1 and TRBJ2-5; perhaps D is TRBD1 or TRBD2 (5 bases each). The V gene's germline CDR1 is DFQATT and CDR2 SNEGSKA (reference sequence). The V end lost 4 bases, the J end lost 1 base, and 13 bases lay between the germline ends. The CDR3 contains 14 residues.

This clonotype was counted at least ten times. This sequence joins TRBV20-1 and TRBJ1-1; D not certain. V lost 2 bases to trimming and J lost 7 bases, with 8 bases between them. The CDR3 runs 11 residues. CDR1 is DFQATT, CDR2 SNEGSKA, per germline (reference sequence). In DNA, the CDR3 is TGCAGTGCTAGAACAGCGAGTGAAGCTTTCTTT. Its translation: CSARTASEAFF.

Ten or more counts support this clonotype. This sequence joins TRBV20-1 and TRBJ1-1, with D unclear. The V end lost 6 bases, the J end lost 11 bases, and 16 bases lay between the germline ends. Germline CDR1 reads DFQATT; CDR2 reads SNEGSKA (reference sequence). This CDR3 comprises 11 residues. The CDR3 coding sequence is TGCAGTGCCAACGGGTGGCAGCGGGCTTTCTTT. This sequence encodes CSANGWQRAFF.

The V and J genes are TRBV19 and TRBJ1-6; D not certain. Trimming cost V 5 bases and J 0 bases, with 11 bases left between them. The CDR3 contains 16 residues. Germline CDR1 reads LNHDA; CDR2 reads SQIVND (reference sequence). The CDR3 bases are TGTGCCAGTAGTCCCAGGACGAGCTCCTATAATTCACCCCTCCACTTT. Its translation is CASSPRTSSYNSPLHF.

Turning to this clonotype: Since no conserved phenylalanine or tryptophan closes the CDR3, a read error is the likely cause. The chain recombines TRBV5-5 with TRBJ2-2; D ambiguous. Germline CDR1 is SGHKS and CDR2 is YYEKEE (reference sequence). This CDR3 region has 14 residues. The CDR3 DNA is TGTGCCAGCGGCTTGGTACTGAACACCGGGGAGCTGTTTTTG. Translation: CASGLVLNTGELFL.

This clonotype was found many times. This chain uses TRBV20-1 with TRBJ2-3; TRBD2 matches at 8 bases. After removal of 5 bases from V and 2 bases from J, the junction contained 9 bases not matched to a gene. CDR3 length: 15 amino acids. Germline CDR1 and CDR2: DFQATT and SNEGSKA (reference sequence). For the CDR3, the DNA is TGCAGTGCTGGGGTCGGGGGGGCCGTCACAGATACGCAGTATTTT. Its protein is CSAGVGGAVTDTQYF.

This sequence joins TRBV7-9 and TRBJ1-6; D is perhaps TRBD1 (5 bases). This CDR3 contains 14 residues. The V and J ends lost 6 bases and 7 bases respectively, with 13 bases between them. The germline CDR1 and CDR2 sequences are SEHNR and FQNEAQ (reference sequence). As DNA, the CDR3 is TGTGCCAGCAGACTGGGGGACGGGAATTCACCCCTCCACTTT. This sequence encodes CASRLGDGNSPLHF.

The table lists this clonotype with a few counts. An end of the junction does not agree with germline; a read error may underlie this. The V and J genes are TRBV27 and TRBJ1-4; D gene unclear. This CDR3 region has 17 residues. In germline, CDR1 is MNHEY, CDR2 SMNVEV (reference sequence). For the CDR3, the DNA is TGTGCCAACAGTTTTATCCCTTGGGAAGGGAGGCATGAAAAACTGTTTTTT. It is translated as CANSFIPWEGRHEKLFF.

This chain connects TRBV6-6 to TRBJ1-4, with a tentative D call TRBD1 (5 bases). Germline V lookup: CDR1 MNHNY, CDR2 SVGAGI (reference sequence). This CDR3 has 16 amino acids. V lost 5 bases, J lost 1 base, and 14 bases lay in between. The CDR3 coding sequence is TGTGCCAGCAGTACCGGGGCAAGGGTAACTAATGAAAAACTGTTTTTT. Translated, it gives CASSTGARVTNEKLFF.